The 7 T cell receptor beta chains presented below share a single source sample, sequenced in a study of blood T cell repertoires in COVID-19. Assay used: immunoSEQ multiplex PCR; TCRdb lists only in-frame clones, some missing. In the table there are about 330,000 clones, 86% of which are singletons. Sequencing used peripheral blood. The receptors originated from a woman between 45 and 65 years old with acute or convalescent COVID-19.

The chain employs TRBV7-9 and TRBJ1-1, with 9 bases lining up with TRBD1. Germline CDR1 reads SEHNR; CDR2 reads FQNEAQ (reference sequence). The length of the CDR3 is 14 residues. After removal of 5 bases from V and 5 bases from J, the junction contained 6 bases not matched to a gene. In DNA, the CDR3 is TGTGCCAGCAGCCTGGGACAGGGCCGGACTGAAGCTTTCTTT. It is translated as CASSLGQGRTEAFF.

In its sample, this clone was seen a few times. The chain employs TRBV9 and TRBJ2-1, with 8 bases identical to TRBD2. This CDR3 contains 16 residues. V was pared by 1 base and J by 7 bases, with 10 bases of the junction left unmatched. The germline V gene encodes CDR1 SGDLS and CDR2 YYNGEE. This CDR3 is CASSVRSGLGPNEQFF. The CDR3 nucleotides are TGTGCCAGCAGCGTAAGGTCGGGACTAGGTCCTAATGAGCAGTTCTTC.

This chain joins TRBV15 and TRBJ1-4, with 7 nucleotides matching TRBD1. J lost 10 bases, V lost 4 bases, and 6 bases had no gene match. This CDR3 region has 13 residues. Per the germline V gene, CDR1 is LNHNV and CDR2 is YYDKDF (reference sequence). The CDR3 nucleotides read TGTGCCACCAGCACCCGACAGGGATCAAAACTGTTTTTT. Protein sequence: CATSTRQGSKLFF.

This clone was detected only once. The gene calls are TRBV29-1 and TRBJ1-6, with D possibly matching TRBD1 (5 bases). Germline V gene sequence: CDR1 SQVTM, CDR2 ANQGSEA. The CDR3 loop spans 14 amino acids. Trimming removed 5 bases from V and 9 bases from J, with 17 bases in between. CDR3 sequence reads: CSVSDSGIFSPLHF. The CDR3 region has the DNA TGCAGCGTTTCCGATTCAGGGATTTTTTCACCCCTCCACTTT.

The V gene is TRBV14, the J gene TRBJ2-7; D might be TRBD2 (6 bases). The V gene lost 6 bases and the J gene lost 4 bases, with 25 bases spanning the gap. Per germline, CDR1 SGHDN and CDR2 FVKESK. CDR3 size: 17 residues. The CDR3 is CASSQRRDGGIGYEQYF. The CDR3 bases are TGTGCCAGCAGTCAACGACGGGACGGAGGGATAGGGTACGAGCAGTACTTC.

The V call is TRBV6-2 or TRBV6-3, the J call TRBJ1-1, with D perhaps TRBD1 (5 bases). Trimming pared 0 bases from V and 0 bases from J, leaving 11 bases between. CDR1 is MNHEY, CDR2 SVGEGT, per germline. The CDR3 is 16 residues long. Here the CDR3 DNA reads TGTGCCAGCAGTTACTCGACTAGGACACTGAACACTGAAGCTTTCTTT. It codes for CASSYSTRTLNTEAFF.

CDR3: CASSLLESDFDEQFF. The CDR3 DNA is TGTGCCAGCAGTTTATTAGAGTCTGATTTCGATGAGCAGTTCTTC. The rearrangement joins TRBV27 to TRBJ2-1, with D unclear. The CDR3 is 15 amino acids. V was trimmed by 1 base and J by 8 bases, leaving 15 bases between them. Germline loops: CDR1 MNHEY, CDR2 SMNVEV (reference sequence).